This section outlines one T cell receptor (beta chain) sequence together with its context. The target antigen is unknown. The source of the sample is a study of cytomegalovirus exposure and HLA in healthy donors. Overall study results and limits: TCR beta chain V- and J-gene trimming was linked, in a later analysis, to a missense variant in DCLRE1C. Earlier findings revealed that most TCR beta V segments proved productive either about 90% or about 30% of the time. From TCR beta sequences, most subjects' HLA-A and HLA-B alleles were reportedly predicted accurately. The classifier was said to identify cytomegalovirus status with high specificity and sensitivity.

Amplification used 60 Vbeta primers and 13 Jbeta primers. TCRdb's table, derived via immunoSEQ multiplex PCR, lists solely in-frame clones and lacks some. The data contain around 180,000 clones, 60% to 85% of them singletons. Trimming left V 4 bases short and J 2 bases short, with 14 bases between. This CDR3 region has 15 residues. Germline-derived CDR1 and CDR2 are SSHAT and FNYEAQ (reference sequence). This TCR derives from a middle-aged man in good health and CMV-seronegative. V and J are TRBV7-7 and TRBJ2-5; D may match TRBD1 or TRBD2 (7 bases each). Sequencing was performed on PBMCs. This CDR3 reads CASSSAGTEQETQYF. The CDR3 region has the DNA TGTGCCAGCAGCTCAGCGGGGACAGAACAAGAGACCCAGTACTTC.